The 3 T cell receptor beta chains reported below all come from one sample, sequenced in a study of spatial heterogeneity in lung cancer. The time point: sample taken at primary tumor resection. Whole RNA was taken from tumor, nontumor lung or frozen PBMC; it was then sequenced unsorted. From the 5' RACE reads, TCRdb called clonotypes with MiXCR, one entry per CDR3 protein. The sample consists of more than 5,500 distinct CDR3 sequences, roughly 7% of them appearing once. The source was PBMCs, collected at surgery. Receptor source: a male donor with early-stage non-small cell lung cancer.

This clonotype has a count of ten or more. A library prepared for alpha chains yielded this beta chain as an off-target read; its size is of little meaning. V usage is TRBV5-6 and J usage is TRBJ2-7; D might be TRBD1 (5 bases). CDR3 length equals 14 residues. Trimming took 1 base from V and 6 from J, leaving 14 bases between them. CDR1 and CDR2 from the germline V gene are SGHDT and YYEEEE. CDR3 nucleotides: TGTGCCAGCAGCTTGATGTCAGGGTTGGGCGAGCAGTACGTC. It specifies CASSLMSGLGEQYV.

The table lists this clonotype with many counts. A library made for alpha chains picked up this beta chain off target, so its size means little. V and J are TRBV7-2 and TRBJ2-5; D is uncertain. There are 13 residues in the CDR3. The V gene lost 5 bases and the J gene lost 2 bases, with 9 bases spanning the gap. Germline-derived CDR1 and CDR2 are SGHTA and FQGNSA. The CDR3: CASSADIQETQYF. The CDR3 DNA is TGTGCCAGCAGCGCAGACATACAAGAGACCCAGTACTTC.

At least ten counts were recorded for this clonotype. Little can be read into the size of this beta chain, an off-target read in a library designed for alpha chains. This chain connects TRBV3-1 to TRBJ2-6; D uncertain. The CDR3 is 15 amino acids. Germline CDR1 and CDR2: LGHDT and YNNKEL (reference sequence). Trimming removed 0 bases from V and 2 bases from J, with 5 bases in between. The CDR3 coding sequence is TGTGCCAGCAGCCAAGAGGGTCCTGGGGCCAACGTCCTGACTTTC. This translates into CASSQEGPGANVLTF.